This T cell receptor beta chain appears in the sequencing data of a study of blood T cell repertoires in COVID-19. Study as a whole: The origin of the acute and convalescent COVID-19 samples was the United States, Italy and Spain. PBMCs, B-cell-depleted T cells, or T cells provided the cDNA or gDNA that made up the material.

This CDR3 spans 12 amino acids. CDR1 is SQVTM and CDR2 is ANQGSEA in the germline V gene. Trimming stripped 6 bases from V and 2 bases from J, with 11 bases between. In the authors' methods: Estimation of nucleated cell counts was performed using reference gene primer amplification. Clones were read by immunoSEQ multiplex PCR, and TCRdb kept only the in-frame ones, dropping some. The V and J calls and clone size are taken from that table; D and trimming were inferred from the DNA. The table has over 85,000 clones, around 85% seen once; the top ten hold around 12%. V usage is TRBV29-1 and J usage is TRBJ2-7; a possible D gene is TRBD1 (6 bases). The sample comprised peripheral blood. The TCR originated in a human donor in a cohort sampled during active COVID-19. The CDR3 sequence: CSVDSGTYEQYF. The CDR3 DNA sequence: TGCAGCGTGGACAGTGGTACCTACGAGCAGTACTTC.